The following is a T cell receptor (beta chain) sequence with its context. The antigen is undetermined. These data come from a study of radiation and T cells in renal cell carcinoma. The study, taken as a whole, reports: No pretreatment tumor biopsies were available for baseline clonotypes.

This CDR3 is 14 amino acids long. Germline assignment: CDR1 MNHNY and CDR2 SVGAGI (reference sequence). Trimming left V 2 bases short and J 6 bases short, with 13 bases between. The protocol was immunoSEQ multiplex PCR, while the TCRdb copy is restricted to in-frame clones and leaves out a portion. The sample has 140,000 or so clones; about 88% are singletons. The time point is: blood 4 weeks post-SBRT, at nephrectomy. Treatment given: 15 Gy SBRT to primary tumor, nephrectomy 4 weeks later. Radiation-treated patients gave blood at baseline, week 2 and week 4. Clear cell pathology was present in this patient's renal cell carcinoma.

The origin of this receptor is a woman in her fifties or sixties with renal cell carcinoma. This sequence joins TRBV6-6 and TRBJ1-1; weak D call: TRBD1 (6 bases). Sequenced material: blood, taken from a patient whose treatment included radiotherapy and nephrectomy. The CDR3, as DNA: TGTGCCAGCAGTTACAGCCTGACAGGCGCTGAAGCTTTCTTT. Translated: CASSYSLTGAEAFF.